Included here is one TCR beta chain sequence, with context. There are a few counts of this clonotype. The antigen it binds to is not known. The sample holds no much larger clone one base away, and base qualities are not on file. This entry belongs to a study of CD8 T cells in ankylosing spondylitis (TCRdb year 2017). Context from the whole study: T cell receptor beta repertoires were profiled in healthy donors and ankylosing spondylitis patients so that disease-linked TCR variants could be found. The whole study cohort included 85 to 120 healthy donors and over 20 ankylosing spondylitis patients. Samples of peripheral blood were taken, and for ankylosing spondylitis patients, synovial fluid was collected as well.

The CDR3 starts with the cysteine, ends with the phenylalanine, and has 15 residues. The read is trimmed to its CDR3 DNA, 45 bases read in frame from base 1. After removal of 0 bases from V and 5 bases from J, the junction retains 4 bases not matched to a gene. The germline V gene supplies CDR1 SGDLS and CDR2 YYNGEE. What the work shows at the level of the full study, not this receptor alone: Some motif variants had previously been reported in the synovial fluid and blood of reactive arthritis patients, which suggests shared mechanisms of disease initiation. A TCR beta motif of seven or eight highly homologous amino acid variants appeared characteristic of blood from ankylosing spondylitis patients. The disease-linked clones were reported as significantly enriched in matched synovial fluid samples from ankylosing spondylitis patients. In peripheral blood, the disease-linked clones were found at relatively low frequencies and had a CD8+ phenotype.

The sequencer was an Illumina HiSeq 2500. Quantitative 5'-RACE with molecular barcodes was used to prepare TCR beta libraries. On the authors' methods: To identify disease-linked TCR variants, a new computational method was used, one built on a probabilistic model of VDJ rearrangement. TCRdb passed the public sequencing reads through fastp at Q25 and MiXCR, retaining productive beta sequences. Merged by CDR3 protein, the rows form single entries marked with the most common genes and DNA. Here the V and J calls rest on TCRdb's processing, not on the authors' analysis. Across this sample there are roughly 700,000 distinct CDR3 sequences, with roughly 20% seen only once. The ten largest account for about 20% of the sample.

This sequence originates from a male donor with ankylosing spondylitis. The sequencing sample was made of blood, either unsorted or a sorted T cell fraction (not recorded which). The chain couples TRBV9 to TRBJ2-4; the central 8 bases match TRBD1. The sequenced DNA: TGTGCCAGCAGCGTAGAGCCAGGGGGCGAAAACATTCAGTACTTC. It codes for CASSVEPGGENIQYF.